One sample yielded the 17 T cell receptor beta chains listed below, sequenced in a study of high-grade serous ovarian cancer treatment subgroups. Tumor samples were taken before definitive surgery or chemotherapy. Profiled with immunoSEQ multiplex PCR; TCRdb holds only in-frame clones, not every one. The table lists about 18,000 clones, roughly 75% of them singletons. The sample was tumor tissue. The receptors originated from a human donor with high-grade serous ovarian cancer.

The chain couples TRBV29-1 to TRBJ1-1; D perhaps matches TRBD1 (5 bases). Trimming removed 8 bases from V and 2 bases from J, with 15 bases in between. The CDR3 has 13 residues. Germline V CDR1 and CDR2: SQVTM, ANQGSEA. CDR3 nucleotide sequence: TGCAGCCCTGGGGGATTTCAAAACACTGAAGCTTTCTTT. It yields the protein CSPGGFQNTEAFF. The full variable domain, its missing parts supplied by reference TRBV29-1 and TRBJ1-1, is SAVISQKPSRDICQRGTSLTIQCQVDSQVTMMFWYRQQPGQSLTLIATANQGSEATYESGFVIDKFPISRPNLTFSTLTVSNMSPEDSSIYLCSPGGFQNTEAFFGQGTRLTVV.

This clone has more than one count but fewer than ten. V and J are TRBV19 and TRBJ2-1, with 7 bases lining up with TRBD1. The germline gives CDR1 LNHDA, CDR2 SQIVND (reference sequence). CDR3 length equals 14 residues. Losses at the gene ends were 5 bases for V and 4 bases for J; bases not matched to a gene: 5. The CDR3 is CASSLGTDYNEQFF. For the CDR3, the DNA is TGTGCCAGTAGTCTAGGGACAGATTACAATGAGCAGTTCTTC. Complete variable domain (other parts from reference TRBV19 and TRBJ2-1): DGGITQSPKYLFRKEGQNVTLSCEQNLNHDAMYWYRQDPGQGLRLIYYSQIVNDFQKGDIAEGYSVSREKKESFPLTVTSAQKNPTAFYLCASSLGTDYNEQFFGPGTRLTVL.

The gene calls are TRBV18 and TRBJ1-1; TRBD1 agrees at 8 bases. The trim removed 3 bases at V and 9 bases at J, leaving 18 bases unmatched. This CDR3 comprises 17 residues. Germline V lookup: CDR1 KGHSH, CDR2 LQKENI. CDR3 sequence (DNA): TGTGCCAGCTCACCGAATTCCGGGACAGGAACTTTTATGAAAGCTTTCTTT. Protein product: CASSPNSGTGTFMKAFF. The whole variable domain, filled in from reference TRBV18 and TRBJ1-1, reads NAGVMQNPRHLVRRRGQEARLRCSPMKGHSHVYWYRQLPEEGLKFMVYLQKENIIDESGMPKERFSAEFPKEGPSILRIQQVVRGDSAAYFCASSPNSGTGTFMKAFFGQGTRLTVV.

This clone was observed a handful of times. The chain links TRBV18 to TRBJ2-3; TRBD2 matches 11 bases. The germline V gene encodes CDR1 KGHSH and CDR2 LQKENI. Trimming took 6 bases from V and 7 from J; bases not matched to a gene: 9. This CDR3 has 15 residues. In DNA, the CDR3 is TGTGCCAGCTCTTCGACTAGCGGGGCGGCGTATACGCAGTATTTT. Its protein product is CASSSTSGAAYTQYF.

The rearrangement joins TRBV7-2 to TRBJ1-2, with 7 nucleotides matching TRBD1. Germline V gene data show CDR1 as SGHTA and CDR2 as FQGNSA. This CDR3 spans 14 amino acids. V lost 2 bases, J lost 5 bases, and 5 bases stayed unmatched. CDR3 amino acids: CASSLKGADYGYTF. In DNA form, the CDR3 reads TGTGCCAGCAGCTTAAAGGGGGCTGATTATGGCTACACCTTC.

This clone has just one count. The V call is TRBV7-2, the J call TRBJ1-2; tentative D call: TRBD1 (6 bases). V dropped 1 base and J dropped 6 bases, with 12 bases sitting between them. The CDR3 sequence is 14 residues long. Germline V gene lookup returns CDR1 SGHTA and CDR2 FQGNSA. The CDR3 here is CASSLDQGRDGYTF. The CDR3 DNA reads as TGTGCCAGCAGCTTAGACCAGGGGCGGGATGGCTACACCTTC.

This clone was seen a few times. The chain employs TRBV19 and TRBJ1-2; D remains unclear. The CDR3 sequence is 15 residues long. CDR1 and CDR2 (germline): LNHDA, SQIVND (reference sequence). The V and J ends lost 0 bases and 3 bases respectively, with 11 bases between them. The CDR3 region is CASSIDHSRDYGYTF. Here the CDR3 DNA reads TGTGCCAGTAGTATAGATCATAGCCGAGACTATGGCTACACCTTC.

The sample holds one count of this clone. The rearrangement joins TRBV4-3 to TRBJ2-1; 9 bases agree with TRBD1. This CDR3 region has 15 residues. Germline values: CDR1 LGHNA, CDR2 YSLEER. V shed 0 bases, J shed 9 bases, and the junction held 6 bases outside the gene matches. The DNA of the CDR3 is TGCGCCAGCAGCCAAGATCCAGCGGGACAGGGTGAGCAGTTCTTC. It is translated as CASSQDPAGQGEQFF.

The J gene is TRBJ2-2, the V gene TRBV5-1; TRBD2 matches at 10 bases. Trimming took 0 bases from V and 4 from J; bases not matched to a gene: 6. The CDR3 contains 17 residues. Germline CDR1 reads SGHRS; CDR2 reads YFSETQ. In DNA, the CDR3 is TGCGCCAGCAGCTTGGGCTTAGCGGGAGGAGCCACCGGGGAGCTGTTTTTT. As protein: CASSLGLAGGATGELFF.

This clone was recorded once. The CDR3 DNA sequence: TGTGCCAGCAGCCCGGGGAGGTACCTGAACACTGAAGCTTTCTTT. This codes for CASSPGRYLNTEAFF. V gene TRBV11-2 combines with J gene TRBJ1-1; no clear D. The germline V gene has CDR1 SGHAT and CDR2 FQNNGV. The ends were cut back, 5 bases at V and 0 bases at J, with 13 bases in the middle. This CDR3 contains 15 residues.

The chain carries TRBV4-3 and TRBJ2-7; 10 nucleotides line up with TRBD1. The CDR3 has 15 amino acids. Trimming removed 4 bases from V and 5 bases from J; junction bases left unmatched: 8. Germline assignment: CDR1 LGHNA and CDR2 YSLEER. As DNA, the CDR3 is TGCGCCAGCAGCCTTAGAGGGACAGGGGTTAACGAGCAGTACTTC. This translates into CASSLRGTGVNEQYF.

As to this clone: A read error may account for a junction end that differs from germline. The chain has TRBV7-9 and TRBJ2-1, with TRBD2 as a possible D gene (7 bases). The V gene's germline CDR1 is SEHNR and CDR2 FQNEAQ (reference sequence). The CDR3 loop spans 12 amino acids. The CDR3 DNA reads TGTGCCAGCAGCGGGGGGGCGGGCCGGCCCCTCTTC. Translation gives CASSGGAGRPLF.

By frequency in the sample, this clone is medium-sized. The chain employs TRBV9 and TRBJ1-1, with no clear D. Germline CDR1 is SGDLS and CDR2 is YYNGEE. V was shortened by 0 bases and J by 1 base, with 10 bases between the two germline ends. CDR3 length: 15 residues. The CDR3 here is CASSVDGGGNTEAFF. Here the CDR3 DNA reads TGTGCCAGCAGCGTAGACGGAGGTGGGAACACTGAAGCTTTCTTT.

This clone has just one count. CDR3: CASSLPVAERTDTQYF. Written as DNA, the CDR3 is TGTGCCAGCAGCTTGCCTGTAGCGGAAAGGACAGATACGCAGTATTTT. The V and J genes are TRBV5-5 and TRBJ2-3; possibly TRBD2 for D (6 bases). Germline-derived CDR1 and CDR2 are SGHKS and YYEKEE (reference sequence). With 1 base removed from V and 3 bases from J, the gap between germline ends came to 15 bases. CDR3 length equals 16 residues. Based on the CDR3 plus reference TRBV5-5 and TRBJ2-3, the full variable domain is DAGVTQSPTHLIKTRGQQVTLRCSPISGHKSVSWYQQVLGQGPQFIFQYYEKEERGRGNFPDRFSARQFPNYSSELNVNALLLGDSALYLCASSLPVAERTDTQYFGPGTRLTVL.

V usage is TRBV19 and J usage is TRBJ2-5; D is possibly TRBD1 or TRBD2 (5 bases each). The CDR3 runs to 15 residues. Per germline, CDR1 LNHDA and CDR2 SQIVND (reference sequence). V shed 5 bases and J shed 5 bases, with 18 bases lying between them. The CDR3 region has the DNA TGTGCCAGTAGTCTAACAGGATTAGGCGGGGAGACCCAGTACTTC. Translated, it gives CASSLTGLGGETQYF.

J is TRBJ1-6 and V is TRBV19; 8 bases are a match to TRBD1. Germline V CDR1 and CDR2: LNHDA, SQIVND (reference sequence). The CDR3 spans 13 residues. V lost 6 bases, J lost 10 bases, and 5 bases stayed unmatched. This chain's CDR3 is CASRQGAESPLHF. In nucleotides, the CDR3 is TGTGCCAGTAGGCAGGGGGCTGAGTCACCCCTCCACTTT.

This chain's CDR3 is CASSFTQGAGYTF. Written as DNA, the CDR3 is TGTGCCAGCAGTTTTACACAGGGTGCCGGCTACACCTTC. The rearrangement joins TRBV11-2 to TRBJ1-2, with D possibly being TRBD1 (6 bases). Germline V gene data show CDR1 as SGHAT and CDR2 as FQNNGV. The V end lost 6 bases, the J end lost 8 bases, and 16 bases lay between the germline ends. The CDR3 covers 13 residues.